One and the same sample provided the 32 T cell receptor beta chains below, sequenced in a study of blood T cell repertoires in COVID-19. Method: immunoSEQ multiplex PCR; TCRdb's copy keeps in-frame clones and lacks some. The table has 85,000 or so clones, 86% seen once; the top ten hold 25% to 35%. The sequenced sample was peripheral blood. The receptors derive from a man over 45 with active or convalescent COVID-19.

The gene calls are TRBV20-1 and TRBJ2-1, with a tentative D call TRBD2 (6 bases). CDR1 is DFQATT and CDR2 is SNEGSKA in the germline V gene (reference sequence). Trimming took off 3 bases at V and 6 bases at J, with 12 bases between the two ends. The CDR3 has 13 residues. CDR3 coding DNA: TGCAGTGCTAGTCTCCCCGGGAGCAATGAGCAGTTCTTC. Translation gives CSASLPGSNEQFF.

J is TRBJ2-2 and V is TRBV11-3; no reliable D call. CDR3 length: 14 residues. Trimming pared 5 bases from V and 5 bases from J, leaving 12 bases between. Germline CDR1 reads SGHNT; CDR2 reads YENEEA. The CDR3 bases are TGTGCCAGCAGCCCGGGTCAACTTACCGGGGAGCTGTTTTTT. Protein sequence: CASSPGQLTGELFF.

The J gene is TRBJ2-1, the V gene TRBV4-3, with D possibly TRBD1 on 5 matching bases. Trimming pared 4 bases from V and 4 bases from J, leaving 14 bases between. CDR3 length equals 15 residues. Germline CDR1 is LGHNA and CDR2 is YSLEER. The CDR3 sequence is CASSPLRTGYNEQFF. DNA for the CDR3: TGCGCCAGCAGCCCTCTGCGTACAGGTTACAATGAGCAGTTCTTC.

V is TRBV24-1 and J is TRBJ2-1, with no clear D. The CDR3 length is 13 residues. Trimming stripped 0 bases from V and 6 bases from J, with 5 bases between. Per germline, CDR1 KGHDR and CDR2 SFDVKD. The CDR3 sequence is CATSDLSFNEQFF. CDR3 sequence (DNA): TGTGCCACCAGTGATTTGAGCTTCAATGAGCAGTTCTTC.

The gene calls are TRBV11-2 and TRBJ2-7; tentatively, D is TRBD1 (5 bases). CDR3 length equals 15 residues. V was shortened by 3 bases and J by 6 bases, with 18 bases between the two germline ends. Germline V gene data show CDR1 as SGHAT and CDR2 as FQNNGV. This CDR3 is CASSLLVIGVSEQYF. The CDR3 DNA reads as TGTGCCAGCAGCTTGTTAGTTATAGGGGTTAGCGAGCAGTACTTC.

The chain uses TRBV20-1 and TRBJ2-7; 11 nucleotides agree with TRBD2. The germline gives CDR1 DFQATT, CDR2 SNEGSKA (reference sequence). The CDR3 runs 14 residues. V was clipped by 3 bases and J by 9 bases; unmatched bases: 10. Here the CDR3 reads CSASELAGAFGQYF. CDR3 nucleotides: TGCAGTGCTAGTGAACTAGCGGGGGCGTTTGGGCAGTACTTC.

This chain links TRBV4-3 with TRBJ2-7; D is ambiguous. Deletions cut 0 bases from V and 4 bases from J, with 13 bases between. CDR3 length: 15 residues. Germline V gives CDR1 LGHNA, CDR2 YSLEER. The CDR3 DNA follows: TGCGCCAGCAGCCAAGATCGCGGTTTTAGGTACGAGCAGTACTTC. Its protein product is CASSQDRGFRYEQYF.

The V gene is TRBV23-1, the J gene TRBJ2-1; D might be TRBD2 (5 bases). TRBV23-1 is known as an ORF, though its function is uncertain. The CDR3 spans 17 residues. The V end lost 0 bases, the J end lost 8 bases, and 20 bases lay between the germline ends. CDR3 region: CASSQSKDYPRWDEQFF. CDR3 DNA sequence: TGCGCCAGCAGTCAATCGAAAGACTACCCACGGTGGGATGAGCAGTTCTTC.

The rearrangement joins TRBV30 to TRBJ1-2; possible D gene TRBD1, 5 bases. CDR1 is GTSNPN and CDR2 is SVGIG in the germline V gene (reference sequence). The CDR3 extends over 14 amino acids. The V end was cut by 0 bases, the J end by 3 bases, with 11 bases between. CDR3 in amino acids: CAWSVRGTHYGYTF. The CDR3 DNA is TGTGCCTGGAGTGTCCGGGGGACCCACTATGGCTACACCTTC.

Here the CDR3 DNA reads TGTGCCAGCAGCTTGGACCGCGCGGAGGCCCGGGAGCAGTACTTC. Its protein is CASSLDRAEAREQYF. J is TRBJ2-7 and V is TRBV5-4; possibly TRBD2 for D (5 bases). In germline, CDR1 is SGHNT, CDR2 YYREEE (reference sequence). Trimming took 0 bases from V and 7 from J, leaving 17 bases between them. The CDR3 totals 15 residues.

The chain uses TRBV29-1 and TRBJ2-7; no definite D call. In germline, CDR1 is SQVTM, CDR2 ANQGSEA. CDR3 length: 13 amino acids. V was trimmed by 0 bases and J by 3 bases, leaving 9 bases between them. The CDR3 DNA reads as TGCAGCGTTGAAGATCCCAGGCTCTACGAGCAGTACTTC. Protein: CSVEDPRLYEQYF.

This clone is a singleton in its sample. The chain uses TRBV19 and TRBJ2-1; D may be TRBD1 (5 bases). The germline V gene encodes CDR1 LNHDA and CDR2 SQIVND (reference sequence). Trimming took 0 bases from V and 0 from J, leaving 6 bases between them. The CDR3 covers 15 residues. CDR3 residues: CASSIEQVSYNEQFF. The CDR3 coding sequence is TGTGCCAGTAGTATAGAACAGGTCTCCTACAATGAGCAGTTCTTC.

The J gene is TRBJ1-6, the V gene TRBV3-1 (or the pseudogene TRBV3-2); 8 nucleotides line up with TRBD1. CDR3 length: 15 amino acids. J gave up 9 bases and V 0 bases, and 4 bases lay outside the gene matches. Germline values: CDR1 LGHDT, CDR2 YNNKEL (reference sequence). In nucleotides, the CDR3 is TGTGCCAGCAGCCAAGATAGAGGGACAGGTTCACCCCTCCACTTT. Residues: CASSQDRGTGSPLHF.

The CDR3 sequence: CATSRAGGLAGTYTGELFF. In nucleotides, the CDR3 is TGTGCCACCAGCAGAGCCGGGGGACTAGCGGGAACGTACACCGGGGAGCTGTTTTTT. The chain uses TRBV15 and TRBJ2-2, with 13 bases aligning to TRBD2. J was trimmed by 3 bases and V by 1 base; bases with no gene match: 8. CDR3 length equals 19 residues. Looked up from germline, CDR1 is LNHNV and CDR2 is YYDKDF (reference sequence).

This clone has only one observation. J is TRBJ1-4 and V is TRBV9; D call uncertain. CDR3 length: 18 amino acids. The V end was cut by 3 bases, the J end by 8 bases, with 26 bases between. The germline CDR1 and CDR2 sequences are SGDLS and YYNGEE. The CDR3 nucleotides are TGTGCCAGCAGCGACCGACCTGCGGGCGCGGAGGGTGGCGAAAAACTGTTTTTT. Protein sequence: CASSDRPAGAEGGEKLFF.

The chain has TRBV11-3 and TRBJ2-2; 7 positions match TRBD2. The germline V gene has CDR1 SGHNT and CDR2 YENEEA. The J segment lost 0 bases and the V segment lost 5 bases, leaving 9 bases of the junction unmatched. The CDR3 has 17 amino acids. The CDR3 sequence is CASSQSWEGANTGELFF. For the CDR3, the DNA is TGTGCCAGCAGCCAAAGCTGGGAGGGCGCGAACACCGGGGAGCTGTTTTTT.

The genes are TRBV4-3 and TRBJ2-5; 12 bases are shared with TRBD2. This CDR3 has 17 residues. J gave up 10 bases and V 3 bases, and 15 bases lay outside the gene matches. The germline CDR1 and CDR2 sequences are LGHNA and YSLEER. The CDR3 coding sequence is TGCGCCAGCAGCCAGAGTACTAGCGGGGGGTCACCAAGGGACCAGTACTTC. It specifies CASSQSTSGGSPRDQYF.

The chain links TRBV9 to TRBJ2-3; possibly TRBD1 for D (7 bases). CDR3 size: 16 residues. Trimming pared 0 bases from V and 2 bases from J, leaving 13 bases between. Germline V gives CDR1 SGDLS, CDR2 YYNGEE. As DNA, the CDR3 is TGTGCCAGCAGCGTAGGGGGGGACAGATACACAGATACGCAGTATTTT. This translates into CASSVGGDRYTDTQYF.

The rearrangement uses TRBV6-5 and TRBJ1-2; 10 nucleotides match TRBD1. Trimming took 6 bases from V and 5 from J; bases not matched to a gene: 9. This CDR3 has 15 amino acids. Per germline, CDR1 MNHEY and CDR2 SVGAGI. This chain's CDR3 is CASRALGTGVYGYTF. CDR3 DNA: TGTGCCAGCAGGGCACTAGGGACAGGGGTTTATGGCTACACCTTC.

The V gene is TRBV6-5, the J gene TRBJ2-5; D may be TRBD1 (6 bases). The V gene's germline CDR1 is MNHEY and CDR2 SVGAGI. The CDR3 runs 14 residues. V gave up 2 bases and J gave up 7 bases, with 14 bases separating them. This CDR3 is CASSYTDSPGTQYF. DNA for the CDR3: TGTGCCAGCAGTTACACGGACAGTCCAGGGACCCAGTACTTC.

The CDR3 sequence: CASSLLEGEQYF. The CDR3 DNA reads as TGTGCCAGCAGCTTACTAGAAGGCGAGCAGTACTTC. The J gene is TRBJ2-7, the V gene TRBV7-8; D unclear. The CDR3 loop spans 12 amino acids. V lost 2 bases to trimming and J lost 6 bases, with 8 bases between them. Germline CDR1 SGHVS, CDR2 FQNEAQ.

The chain links TRBV25-1 to TRBJ1-2; 9 nucleotides agree with TRBD1. Trimming at V came to 3 bases and at J to 5 bases, leaving 7 bases not matched to a gene. The CDR3 runs to 15 residues. Germline V gene lookup returns CDR1 MGHDK and CDR2 SYGVNS. CDR3 region: CASSDPGTGKYGYTF. The CDR3 nucleotides are TGTGCCAGCAGTGACCCCGGGACAGGGAAGTATGGCTACACCTTC.

The V call is TRBV5-1, the J call TRBJ1-1, with TRBD1 identical over 7 bases. CDR1 and CDR2 (germline): SGHRS, YFSETQ. The trim removed 4 bases at V and 1 base at J, leaving 4 bases unmatched. The CDR3 loop spans 14 amino acids. The CDR3 sequence: CASSRGQSNTEAFF. CDR3 in DNA: TGCGCCAGCAGCCGGGGACAGTCGAACACTGAAGCTTTCTTT.

The CDR3 nucleotides read TGTGCCAGCAGTCCACCGGGACTCCTTCGGGATGGCTACACCTTC. It codes for CASSPPGLLRDGYTF. The chain couples TRBV28 to TRBJ1-2; possible D gene TRBD1, 5 bases. The CDR3 has 15 residues. The ends were cut back, 5 bases at V and 6 bases at J, with 19 bases in the middle. The germline gives CDR1 MDHEN, CDR2 SYDVKM.

This clone was detected once. The rearrangement links TRBV4-3 to TRBJ2-3; D perhaps matches TRBD2 (5 bases). V lost 3 bases and J 4 bases, leaving 8 bases between the germline ends. This CDR3 is 13 amino acids long. Germline lookup yields CDR1 LGHNA and CDR2 YSLEER. CDR3 in amino acids: CASSHGGPDTQYF. The CDR3 DNA sequence: TGCGCCAGCAGCCACGGAGGACCAGATACGCAGTATTTT.

Remarks on this clone: A junction end diverges from the germline sequence, so it may reflect a read error. V usage is TRBV4-1 and J usage is TRBJ2-7; the match to TRBD2 covers 8 bases. The CDR3 runs 14 residues. Germline V gene sequence: CDR1 MGHRA, CDR2 YSYEKL. The CDR3 DNA sequence: TGCGCCAGCAACCAACAAGCGGGGGCCTACGAGCAGTACTTC. Translating gives CASNQQAGAYEQYF.

This clone is a singleton in its sample. The gene calls are TRBV21-1 and TRBJ1-5; TRBD1 is the table's D call, not checked against the DNA. TRBV21-1 is an annotated pseudogene. The CDR3 is 17 amino acids. The CDR3 region has the DNA TGTGCCAGCAGCAAAATCGTGGACGGGACAGGGGACCAGCCCCAGCATTTT. This codes for CASSKIVDGTGDQPQHF.

In its sample, this clone was seen many times. The chain is built from TRBV14 and TRBJ2-7, with D possibly TRBD1 on 5 matching bases. V was clipped by 8 bases and J by 5 bases, with 22 bases between them. Germline-derived CDR1 and CDR2 are SGHDN and FVKESK. The CDR3 has 15 amino acids. CDR3 DNA: TGTGCCAGCGGAAACGGACACGGGTTGGGGCACGAGCAGTACTTC. Translating it yields CASGNGHGLGHEQYF.

This rearrangement joins TRBV7-2 to TRBJ2-3, with 7 bases aligning to TRBD2. This CDR3 region has 15 residues. V shed 2 bases and J 3 bases; nucleotides not matched to a gene: 5. In germline, CDR1 is SGHTA, CDR2 FQGNSA. CDR3 bases: TGTGCCAGCAGCTTACATGGGGGGGGGACAGATACGCAGTATTTT. Translated: CASSLHGGGTDTQYF.

This chain joins TRBV3-1 (or the pseudogene TRBV3-2) and TRBJ1-6; no clear D. Germline lookup yields CDR1 LGHDT and CDR2 YNNKEL (reference sequence). This CDR3 has 17 residues. V lost 0 bases, J lost 11 bases, and 20 bases lay in between. The CDR3 sequence: CASSQDRVWAPDPPLHF. Here the CDR3 DNA reads TGTGCCAGCAGCCAAGATAGAGTTTGGGCACCCGACCCACCCCTCCACTTT.

The chain is built from TRBV5-6 and TRBJ2-2; D unclear. V lost 4 bases and J lost 0, with 13 bases in between. The CDR3 runs to 16 residues. Germline CDR1 and CDR2: SGHDT and YYEEEE. The CDR3 loop is CASSLRLLANTGELFF. In DNA, the CDR3 is TGTGCCAGCAGCCTAAGACTGCTCGCGAACACCGGGGAGCTGTTTTTT.

This chain connects TRBV3-1 (or the pseudogene TRBV3-2) to TRBJ1-6, with 9 bases fitting TRBD1. CDR3 length equals 17 residues. Germline lookup yields CDR1 LGHDT and CDR2 YNNKEL (reference sequence). The J segment lost 9 bases and the V segment lost 1 base, leaving 10 bases of the junction unmatched. CDR3 DNA sequence: TGTGCCAGCAGCCAAGTACGGACAGGGGTTCGGAGTTCACCCCTCCACTTT. Its translation: CASSQVRTGVRSSPLHF.